The 11 T cell receptor beta chains given below trace back to one sample, sequenced in a study of blood T cell repertoires in COVID-19 (dated by TCRdb to 2018 to 2020). Receptors were amplified or captured by the immunoSEQ multiplex PCR assay. Held by TCRdb, this immuneACCESS table contains in-frame sequences only and omits some clones. Under half of the omission traces to an unresolved V gene where checked; the cause of the rest is unknown. Within this sample are about 230,000 clones, with approximately 81% of them counted one time only. Around 0.89% of the sample lies in the top ten. Sequenced: peripheral blood. The receptors were sampled from a man aged 40-55 years with acute or convalescent COVID-19.

The CDR3 sequence is CASTPLSGANVLTF. The CDR3 DNA sequence: TGTGCCAGTACCCCCCTTTCTGGGGCCAACGTCCTGACTTTC. The chain recombines TRBV19 with TRBJ2-6; D gene ambiguous. Trimming took off 7 bases at V and 1 base at J, with 8 bases between the two ends. This CDR3 is 14 amino acids long. The germline V gene encodes CDR1 LNHDA and CDR2 SQIVND (reference sequence).

The genes are TRBV2 and TRBJ2-7; possible D gene TRBD2, 5 bases. V was trimmed by 6 bases and J by 6 bases, leaving 15 bases between them. The CDR3 is 13 residues long. The V gene's germline CDR1 is SNHLY and CDR2 FYNNEI. The CDR3 loop is CASSPELGSEQYF. The CDR3 DNA is TGTGCCAGCAGCCCCGAGTTGGGGAGCGAGCAGTACTTC.

The rearrangement joins TRBV9 to TRBJ2-5; 7 bases match TRBD2. With 2 bases clipped from V and 5 bases from J, the junction kept 12 bases outside the gene matches. The CDR3 has 16 residues. Germline loops: CDR1 SGDLS, CDR2 YYNGEE. CDR3 region: CASSVSGVGTGETQYF. In DNA form, the CDR3 reads TGTGCCAGCAGCGTGAGCGGGGTGGGAACCGGGGAGACCCAGTACTTC.

V is TRBV4-1 and J is TRBJ1-3; possible D gene TRBD1, 6 bases. Trimming took 3 bases from V and 2 from J, leaving 17 bases between them. The CDR3 totals 17 residues. Germline-derived CDR1 and CDR2 are MGHRA and YSYEKL. CDR3 in DNA: TGCGCCAGCAGCCAGGTACAGGGTTCATTACCTGGAAACACCATATATTTT. It is translated as CASSQVQGSLPGNTIYF.

J is TRBJ1-3 and V is TRBV5-1; no clear D. With 2 bases removed from V and 0 bases from J, the gap between germline ends came to 9 bases. The CDR3 has 15 residues. Looked up from germline, CDR1 is SGHRS and CDR2 is YFSETQ. DNA of the CDR3: TGCGCCAGCAGCTTTCTCGGGTTCTCTGGAAACACCATATATTTT. It is translated as CASSFLGFSGNTIYF.

The chain recombines TRBV28 with TRBJ1-2, with D perhaps TRBD1 (5 bases). Germline CDR1 MDHEN, CDR2 SYDVKM. V lost 10 bases, J lost 3 bases, and 18 bases lay in between. There are 14 residues in the CDR3. The CDR3 DNA sequence: TGTGCCATCCTCCCCGGGGGGGGACACTATGGCTACACCTTC. This sequence encodes CAILPGGGHYGYTF.

The chain couples TRBV9 to TRBJ2-1; D ambiguous. This CDR3 has 14 residues. With 1 base removed from V and 6 bases from J, the gap between germline ends came to 11 bases. Germline loops: CDR1 SGDLS, CDR2 YYNGEE. DNA of the CDR3: TGTGCCAGCAGCGTAATCGCACTTACCAATGAGCAGTTCTTC. Its protein is CASSVIALTNEQFF.

This chain connects TRBV4-1 to TRBJ2-1, with 9 bases that match TRBD2. This CDR3 is 16 amino acids long. V was pared by 4 bases and J by 3 bases, with 7 bases of the junction left unmatched. Germline values: CDR1 MGHRA, CDR2 YSYEKL. The CDR3 sequence: CASSLLIAGDYNEQFF. CDR3 bases: TGCGCCAGCAGCCTCCTAATAGCGGGGGACTACAATGAGCAGTTCTTC.

This chain connects TRBV7-8 to TRBJ1-5; 9 nucleotides align to TRBD1. The CDR3 spans 20 residues. V was pared by 2 bases and J by 3 bases, with 17 bases of the junction left unmatched. Germline lookup yields CDR1 SGHVS and CDR2 FQNEAQ. The CDR3 coding sequence is TGTGCCAGCAGCTTATTACCCCCTTGGGGACAGGGCTCCTCCAATCAGCCCCAGCATTTT. It codes for CASSLLPPWGQGSSNQPQHF.

CDR3 in amino acids: CASSMSRYTEAFF. CDR3 DNA sequence: TGTGCCAGTAGTATGTCACGGTACACTGAAGCTTTCTTT. The chain links TRBV19 to TRBJ1-1, with D unclear. Germline V CDR1 and CDR2: LNHDA, SQIVND (reference sequence). The CDR3 extends over 13 amino acids. Trimming took off 3 bases at V and 3 bases at J, with 8 bases between the two ends. The full variable domain, in which reference TRBV19 and TRBJ1-1 provide the parts outside the CDR3, is DGGITQSPKYLFRKEGQNVTLSCEQNLNHDAMYWYRQDPGQGLRLIYYSQIVNDFQKGDIAEGYSVSREKKESFPLTVTSAQKNPTAFYLCASSMSRYTEAFFGQGTRLTVV.

This clone was seen only a few times. The chain recombines TRBV25-1 with TRBJ1-6; a weak D match, TRBD1 (5 bases). The CDR3 loop spans 18 amino acids. Trimming took 3 bases from V and 4 from J, leaving 19 bases between them. The germline V gene encodes CDR1 MGHDK and CDR2 SYGVNS. The CDR3 DNA reads as TGTGCCAGCAGTGAGATGGGACTTGGGGCTTCATATAATTCACCCCTCCACTTT. Encoded protein: CASSEMGLGASYNSPLHF.